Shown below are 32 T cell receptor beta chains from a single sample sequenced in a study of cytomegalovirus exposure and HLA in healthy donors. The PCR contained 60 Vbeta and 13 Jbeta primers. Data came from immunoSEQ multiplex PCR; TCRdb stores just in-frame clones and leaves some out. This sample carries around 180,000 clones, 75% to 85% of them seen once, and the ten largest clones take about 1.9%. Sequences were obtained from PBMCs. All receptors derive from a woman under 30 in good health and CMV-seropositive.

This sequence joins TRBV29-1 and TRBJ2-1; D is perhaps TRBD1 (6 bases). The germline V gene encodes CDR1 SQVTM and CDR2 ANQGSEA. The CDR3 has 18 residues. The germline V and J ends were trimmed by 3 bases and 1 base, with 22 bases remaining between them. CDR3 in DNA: TGCAGCGTTGAGATACACCGGGACACCAAAGTTTCCTACAATGAGCAGTTCTTC. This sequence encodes CSVEIHRDTKVSYNEQFF.

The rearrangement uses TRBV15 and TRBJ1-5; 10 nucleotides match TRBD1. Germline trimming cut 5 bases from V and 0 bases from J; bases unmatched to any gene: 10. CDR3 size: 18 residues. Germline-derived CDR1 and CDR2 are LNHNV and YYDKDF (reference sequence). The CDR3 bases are TGTGCCACCAGCGGAATGGACAGGGGGTTTATTAGCAATCAGCCCCAGCATTTT. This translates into CATSGMDRGFISNQPQHF.

CDR3 DNA: TGTGCCAGTAGTATAGATGGGACAGGTCTGGGCCACAATGAGCAGTTCTTC. Translation gives CASSIDGTGLGHNEQFF. V gene TRBV19 combines with J gene TRBJ2-1; 8 bases are a match to TRBD1. CDR1 LNHDA and CDR2 SQIVND come from the germline V gene (reference sequence). The CDR3 covers 17 residues. Trimming removed 0 bases from V and 5 bases from J; junction bases left unmatched: 9. Using reference TRBV19 and TRBJ2-1 for the parts outside the CDR3, the full variable domain is DGGITQSPKYLFRKEGQNVTLSCEQNLNHDAMYWYRQDPGQGLRLIYYSQIVNDFQKGDIAEGYSVSREKKESFPLTVTSAQKNPTAFYLCASSIDGTGLGHNEQFFGPGTRLTVL.

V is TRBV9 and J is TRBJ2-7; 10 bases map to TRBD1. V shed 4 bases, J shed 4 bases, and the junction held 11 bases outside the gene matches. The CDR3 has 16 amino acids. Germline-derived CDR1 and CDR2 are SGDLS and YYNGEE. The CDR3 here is CASSPLGGQGGYEQYF. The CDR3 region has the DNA TGTGCCAGCAGCCCCCTCGGTGGACAGGGGGGGTACGAGCAGTACTTC. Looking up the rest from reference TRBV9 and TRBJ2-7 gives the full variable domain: DSGVTQTPKHLITATGQRVTLRCSPRSGDLSVYWYQQSLDQGLQFLIQYYNGEERAKGNILERFSAQQFPDLHSELNLSSLELGDSALYFCASSPLGGQGGYEQYFGPGTRLTVT.

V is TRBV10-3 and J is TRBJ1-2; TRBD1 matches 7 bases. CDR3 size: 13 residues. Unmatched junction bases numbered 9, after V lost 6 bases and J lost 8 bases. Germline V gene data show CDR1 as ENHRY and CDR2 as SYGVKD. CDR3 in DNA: TGTGCCATCAGACCGATACAAGGGGGCGGCTACACCTTC. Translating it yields CAIRPIQGGGYTF.

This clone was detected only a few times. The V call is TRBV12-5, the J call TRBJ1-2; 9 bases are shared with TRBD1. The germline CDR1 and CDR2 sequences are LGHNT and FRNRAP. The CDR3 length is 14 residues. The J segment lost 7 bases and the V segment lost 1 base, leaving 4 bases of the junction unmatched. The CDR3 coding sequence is TGTGCTAGTGGTTTGGGACAGGGGGTTCGTGGCTACACCTTC. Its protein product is CASGLGQGVRGYTF.

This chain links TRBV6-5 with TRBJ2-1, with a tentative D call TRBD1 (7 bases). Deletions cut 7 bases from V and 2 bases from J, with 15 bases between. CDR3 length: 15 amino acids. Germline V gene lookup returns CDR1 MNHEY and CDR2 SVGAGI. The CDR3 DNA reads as TGTGCCAGCACCTCGCAGGGGGGCCCCTACAATGAGCAGTTCTTC. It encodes CASTSQGGPYNEQFF.

The CDR3 nucleotides read TGTGCCTGGGTGGCGGTAAAGTATGGCTACACCTTC. Its translation: CAWVAVKYGYTF. The V and J genes are TRBV19 and TRBJ1-2; D remains ambiguous. V was trimmed by 11 bases and J by 5 bases, leaving 15 bases between them. CDR3 size: 12 residues. Germline CDR1 and CDR2: LNHDA and SQIVND (reference sequence).

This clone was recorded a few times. The CDR3 DNA follows: TGTGCCATCGGGGGGGACATCCTCTATGGCTACACCTTC. This sequence encodes CAIGGDILYGYTF. The chain couples TRBV10-3 to TRBJ1-2, with D maybe TRBD1 (6 bases). The CDR3 totals 13 residues. Between the trimmed V and J ends, which lost 8 bases and 4 bases, there was a span of 14 bases. Germline CDR1 is ENHRY and CDR2 is SYGVKD.

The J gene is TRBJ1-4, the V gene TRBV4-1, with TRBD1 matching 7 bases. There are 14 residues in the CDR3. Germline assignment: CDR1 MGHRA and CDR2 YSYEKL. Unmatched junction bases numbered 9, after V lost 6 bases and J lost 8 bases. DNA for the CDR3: TGCGCCAGCAGACCGGACACAGGGGCAGAAAAACTGTTTTTT. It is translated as CASRPDTGAEKLFF.

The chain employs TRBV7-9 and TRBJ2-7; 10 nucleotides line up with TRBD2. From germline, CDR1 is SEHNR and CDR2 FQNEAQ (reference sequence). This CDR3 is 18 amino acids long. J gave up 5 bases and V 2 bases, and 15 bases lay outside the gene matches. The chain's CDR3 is CASSLPERGGSSADEQYF. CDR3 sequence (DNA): TGTGCCAGCAGCTTACCTGAGCGGGGGGGCTCGTCCGCCGACGAGCAGTACTTC.

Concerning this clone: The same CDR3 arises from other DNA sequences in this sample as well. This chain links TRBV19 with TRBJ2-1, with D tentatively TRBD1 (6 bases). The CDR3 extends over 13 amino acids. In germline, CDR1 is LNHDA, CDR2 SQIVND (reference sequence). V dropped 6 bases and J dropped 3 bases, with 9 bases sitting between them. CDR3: CASRDRLYNEQFF. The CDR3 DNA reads TGTGCCAGTAGGGACAGACTCTACAATGAGCAGTTCTTC.

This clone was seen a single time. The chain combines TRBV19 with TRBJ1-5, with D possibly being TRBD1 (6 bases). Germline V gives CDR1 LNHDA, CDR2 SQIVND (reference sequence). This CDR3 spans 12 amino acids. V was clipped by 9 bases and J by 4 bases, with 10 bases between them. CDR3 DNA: TGTGCCAGCGGTCAGGGGAATCAGCCCCAGCATTTT. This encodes CASGQGNQPQHF.

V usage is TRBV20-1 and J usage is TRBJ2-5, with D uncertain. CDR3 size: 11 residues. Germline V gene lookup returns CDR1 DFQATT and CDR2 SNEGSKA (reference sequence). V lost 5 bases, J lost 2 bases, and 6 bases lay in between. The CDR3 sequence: CSAQDQETQYF. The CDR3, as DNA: TGCAGTGCTCAGGATCAAGAGACCCAGTACTTC.

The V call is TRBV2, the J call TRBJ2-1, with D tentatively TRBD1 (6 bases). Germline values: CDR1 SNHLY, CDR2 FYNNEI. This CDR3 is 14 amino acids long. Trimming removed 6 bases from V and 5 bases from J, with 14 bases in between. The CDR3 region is CASRGASNDNEQFF. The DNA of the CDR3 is TGTGCCAGCAGGGGGGCTTCCAACGACAATGAGCAGTTCTTC.

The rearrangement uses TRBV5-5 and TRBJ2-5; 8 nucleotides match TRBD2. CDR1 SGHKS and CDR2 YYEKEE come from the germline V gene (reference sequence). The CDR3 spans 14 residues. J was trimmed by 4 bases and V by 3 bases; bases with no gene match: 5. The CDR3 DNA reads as TGTGCCAGCAGCTCGGGACTAGTGGCAGAGACCCAGTACTTC. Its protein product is CASSSGLVAETQYF.

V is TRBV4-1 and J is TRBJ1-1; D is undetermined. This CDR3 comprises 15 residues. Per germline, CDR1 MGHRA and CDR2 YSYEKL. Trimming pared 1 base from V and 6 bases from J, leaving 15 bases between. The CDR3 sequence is CASSQVRGVFAEAFF. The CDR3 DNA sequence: TGCGCCAGCAGCCAAGTTCGTGGAGTGTTTGCTGAAGCTTTCTTT.

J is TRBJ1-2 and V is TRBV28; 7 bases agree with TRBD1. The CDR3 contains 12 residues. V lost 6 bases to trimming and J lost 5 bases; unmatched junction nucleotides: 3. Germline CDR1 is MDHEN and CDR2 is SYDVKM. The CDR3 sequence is CASRTTGYGYTF. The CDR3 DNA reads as TGTGCCAGCAGAACGACAGGGTATGGCTACACCTTC.

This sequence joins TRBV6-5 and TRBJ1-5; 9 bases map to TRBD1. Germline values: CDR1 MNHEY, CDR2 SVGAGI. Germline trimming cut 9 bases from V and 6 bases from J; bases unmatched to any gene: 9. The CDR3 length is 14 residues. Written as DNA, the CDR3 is TGTGCCAGTAGGATGGGACAGGGCAGTCAGCCCCAGCATTTT. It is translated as CASRMGQGSQPQHF.

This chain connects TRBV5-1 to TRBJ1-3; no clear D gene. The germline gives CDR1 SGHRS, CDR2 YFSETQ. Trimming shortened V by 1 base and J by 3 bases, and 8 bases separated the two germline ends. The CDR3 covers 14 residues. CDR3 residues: CASSLYSNGNTIYF. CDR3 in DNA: TGCGCCAGCAGCTTGTACAGCAATGGAAACACCATATATTTT.

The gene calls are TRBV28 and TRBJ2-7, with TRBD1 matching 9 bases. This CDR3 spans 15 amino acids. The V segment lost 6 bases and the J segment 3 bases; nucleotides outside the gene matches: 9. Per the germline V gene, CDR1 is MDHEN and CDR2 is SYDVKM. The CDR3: CASRFAGTGYYEQYF. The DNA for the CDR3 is TGTGCCAGCAGATTTGCCGGGACAGGGTACTACGAGCAGTACTTC.

The CDR3 nucleotides are TGTGCCAGCAGCTTAACTGGACAGCCGAACACTGAAGCTTTCTTT. Its translation: CASSLTGQPNTEAFF. V usage is TRBV5-6 and J usage is TRBJ1-1, with D perhaps matching TRBD1 (6 bases). There are 15 residues in the CDR3. Trimming shortened V by 2 bases and J by 1 base, and 12 bases separated the two germline ends. Germline CDR1 SGHDT, CDR2 YYEEEE. Using reference TRBV5-6 and TRBJ1-1 for the parts outside the CDR3, the full variable domain is DAGVTQSPTHLIKTRGQQVTLRCSPKSGHDTVSWYQQALGQGPQFIFQYYEEEERQRGNFPDRFSGHQFPNYSSELNVNALLLGDSALYLCASSLTGQPNTEAFFGQGTRLTVV.

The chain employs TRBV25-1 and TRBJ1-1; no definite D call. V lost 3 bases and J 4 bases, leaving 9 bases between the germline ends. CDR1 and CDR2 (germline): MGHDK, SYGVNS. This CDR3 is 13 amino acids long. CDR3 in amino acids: CASSDWGGTEAFF. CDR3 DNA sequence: TGTGCCAGCAGTGACTGGGGAGGCACTGAAGCTTTCTTT.

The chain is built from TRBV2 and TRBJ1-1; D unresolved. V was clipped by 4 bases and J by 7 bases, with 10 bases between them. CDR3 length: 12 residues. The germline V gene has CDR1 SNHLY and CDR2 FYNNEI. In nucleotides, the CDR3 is TGTGCCAGCAGTGTTATAGGAGATGAAGCTTTCTTT. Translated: CASSVIGDEAFF.

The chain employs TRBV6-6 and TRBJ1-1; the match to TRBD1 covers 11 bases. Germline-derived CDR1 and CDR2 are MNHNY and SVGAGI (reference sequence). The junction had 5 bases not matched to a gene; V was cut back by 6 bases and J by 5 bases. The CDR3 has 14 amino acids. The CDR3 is CASSYGQGATEAFF. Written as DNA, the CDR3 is TGTGCCAGCAGCTACGGACAGGGGGCAACTGAAGCTTTCTTT.

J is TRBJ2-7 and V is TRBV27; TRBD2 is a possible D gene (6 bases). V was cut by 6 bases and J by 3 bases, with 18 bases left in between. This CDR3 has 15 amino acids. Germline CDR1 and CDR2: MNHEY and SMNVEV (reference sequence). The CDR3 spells CASRAWDSGLYEQYF. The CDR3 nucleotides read TGTGCCAGCAGGGCTTGGGATAGCGGACTCTACGAGCAGTACTTC.

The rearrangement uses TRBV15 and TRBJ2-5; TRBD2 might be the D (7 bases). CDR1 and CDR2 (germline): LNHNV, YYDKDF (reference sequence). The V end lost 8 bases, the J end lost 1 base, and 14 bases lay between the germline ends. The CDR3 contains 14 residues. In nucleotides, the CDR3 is TGTGCCACCCGAAAGGGGGGGTTCCAAGAGACCCAGTACTTC. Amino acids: CATRKGGFQETQYF.

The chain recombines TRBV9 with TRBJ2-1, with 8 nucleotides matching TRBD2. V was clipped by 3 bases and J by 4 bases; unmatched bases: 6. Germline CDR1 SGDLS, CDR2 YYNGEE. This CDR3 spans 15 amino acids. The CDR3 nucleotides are TGTGCCAGCAGCGGTGAACTAGCGGAGTACAATGAGCAGTTCTTC. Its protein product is CASSGELAEYNEQFF.

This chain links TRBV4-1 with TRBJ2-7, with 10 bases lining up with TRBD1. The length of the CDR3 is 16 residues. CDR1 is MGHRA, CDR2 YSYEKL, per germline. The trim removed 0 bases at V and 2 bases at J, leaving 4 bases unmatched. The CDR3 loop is CASSQDDRGLTYEQYF. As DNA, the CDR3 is TGCGCCAGCAGCCAAGATGACAGGGGGCTCACCTACGAGCAGTACTTC.

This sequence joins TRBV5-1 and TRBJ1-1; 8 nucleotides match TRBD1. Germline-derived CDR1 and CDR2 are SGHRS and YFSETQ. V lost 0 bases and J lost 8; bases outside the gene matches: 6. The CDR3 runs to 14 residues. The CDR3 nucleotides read TGCGCCAGCAGCTTGGCCCGAGCAGGGGGCGAAGCTTTCTTT. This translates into CASSLARAGGEAFF.

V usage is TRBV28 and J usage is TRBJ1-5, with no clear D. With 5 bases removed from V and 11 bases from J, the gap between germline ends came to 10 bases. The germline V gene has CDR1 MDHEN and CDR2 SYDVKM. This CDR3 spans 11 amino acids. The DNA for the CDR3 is TGTGCCAGCAGTCCCCCCGGGGCCCAGCATTTT. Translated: CASSPPGAQHF.

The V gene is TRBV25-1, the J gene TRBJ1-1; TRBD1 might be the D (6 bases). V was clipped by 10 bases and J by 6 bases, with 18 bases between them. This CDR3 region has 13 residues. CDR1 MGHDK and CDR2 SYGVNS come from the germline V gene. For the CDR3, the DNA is TGTGCCATCCGTCGGGACACCAAGTCTGAAGCTTTCTTT. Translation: CAIRRDTKSEAFF.